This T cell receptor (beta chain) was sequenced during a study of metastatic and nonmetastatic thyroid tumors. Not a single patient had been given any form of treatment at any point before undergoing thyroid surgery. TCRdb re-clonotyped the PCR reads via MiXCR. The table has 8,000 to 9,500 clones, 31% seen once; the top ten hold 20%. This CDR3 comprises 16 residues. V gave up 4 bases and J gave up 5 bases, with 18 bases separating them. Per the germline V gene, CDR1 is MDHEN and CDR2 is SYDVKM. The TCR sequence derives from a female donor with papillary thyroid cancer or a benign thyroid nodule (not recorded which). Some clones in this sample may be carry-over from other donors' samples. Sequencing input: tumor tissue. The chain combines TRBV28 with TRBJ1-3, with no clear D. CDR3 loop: CASSSPRRFGRNTIYF. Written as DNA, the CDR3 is TGTGCCAGCAGTTCCCCCCGGAGGTTCGGTAGAAACACCATATATTTT.